This T cell receptor beta chain was sequenced for a study of T cell repertoires in cytomegalovirus infection. Germline-derived CDR1 and CDR2 are MNHNS and SASEGT. The V end lost 6 bases, the J end lost 5 bases, and 5 bases lay between the germline ends. The CDR3 is 11 amino acids. TCRdb independently ran MiXCR on the reads; one entry per CDR3 protein. Altogether just over 450,000 distinct CDR3 sequences are present, 42% being singletons, with the ten largest covering roughly two fifths. The sample holds one count of this clonotype. Its antigen is not known. Overall study findings and caveats: Cumulative frequency of public TCR beta families picked out carriers of CMV plus the relevant HLA.

This sequence was found in a human donor in good health (CMV status not recorded). Some clones in this sample may be carry-over from other donors' samples. Sample: cultured PBMCs, taken from culture after CMV antigen stimulation. The chain links TRBV6-1 to TRBJ2-1; D is ambiguous. CDR3 nucleotides: TGTGCCAGCAGACTTAACAATGAGCAGTTCTTC. This codes for CASRLNNEQFF.